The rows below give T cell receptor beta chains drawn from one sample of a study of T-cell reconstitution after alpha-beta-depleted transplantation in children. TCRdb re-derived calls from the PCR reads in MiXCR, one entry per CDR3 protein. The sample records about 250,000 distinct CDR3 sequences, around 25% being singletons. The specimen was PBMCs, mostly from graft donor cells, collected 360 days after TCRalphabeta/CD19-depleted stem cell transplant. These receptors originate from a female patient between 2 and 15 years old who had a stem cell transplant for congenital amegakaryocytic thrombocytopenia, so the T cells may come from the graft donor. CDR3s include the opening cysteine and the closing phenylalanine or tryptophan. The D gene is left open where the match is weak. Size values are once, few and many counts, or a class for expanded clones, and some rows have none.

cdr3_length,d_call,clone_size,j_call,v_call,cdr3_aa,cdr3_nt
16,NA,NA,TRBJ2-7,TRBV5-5,CASSLEVWSTFYEQYF,TGTGCCAGCAGCTTGGAGGTCTGGAGCACGTTCTACGAGCAGTACTTC
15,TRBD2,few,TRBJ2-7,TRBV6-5,CASSYSGGSSYEQYF,TGTGCCAGCAGTTACTCTGGCGGGAGCTCCTACGAGCAGTACTTC
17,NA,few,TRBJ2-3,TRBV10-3,CAIGDYLRDSSFDTQYF,TGTGCCATCGGAGACTACCTGCGGGACAGCAGCTTCGATACGCAGTATTTT
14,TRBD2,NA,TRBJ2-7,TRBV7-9,CASSARGDSYEQYF,TGTGCCAGCAGCGCGCGGGGGGACTCCTACGAGCAGTACTTC
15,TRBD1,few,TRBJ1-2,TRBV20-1,CSARVPGGMPRACFF,TGCAGTGCTAGAGTGCCAGGGGGGATGCCAAGAGCTTGTTTTTTC
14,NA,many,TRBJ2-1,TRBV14,CASSQDWVENEQFF,TGTGCCAGCAGCCAAGATTGGGTGGAAAATGAGCAGTTCTTC
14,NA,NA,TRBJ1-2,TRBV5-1,CASSLSGLSYGYTF,TGCGCCAGCAGCTTGTCAGGGCTCTCCTATGGCTACACCTTC
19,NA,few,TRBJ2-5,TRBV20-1,CSARDLSPLLASQLETQYF,TGCAGTGCTAGAGATCTCTCCCCCCTCCTGGCGTCCCAACTAGAGACCCAGTACTTC
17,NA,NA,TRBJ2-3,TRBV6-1,CASSRELGRVSTDTQYF,TGTGCCAGCAGTAGGGAGTTGGGCAGGGTTTCGACAGATACGCAGTATTTT
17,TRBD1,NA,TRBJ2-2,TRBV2,CASSGQGRSPYTGELFF,TGTGCCAGCAGTGGACAGGGACGGTCGCCTTACACCGGGGAGCTGTTTTTT
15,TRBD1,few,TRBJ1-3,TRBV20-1,CSALDRGHTGNTIYF,TGCAGTGCACTCGACAGGGGGCATACTGGAAACACCATATATTTT
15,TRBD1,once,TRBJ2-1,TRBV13,CASSSLQVGGYEQFF,TGTGCCAGCAGCTCCCTTCAGGTAGGGGGCTATGAGCAGTTCTTC
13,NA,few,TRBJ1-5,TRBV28,CASSLEFNQPQHF,TGTGCCAGCAGTCTAGAGTTTAATCAGCCCCAGCATTTT
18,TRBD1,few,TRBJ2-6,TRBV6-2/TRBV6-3,CASSSRDRPTSGANVLTF,TGTGCCAGCAGTTCCCGGGACAGGCCCACCTCTGGGGCCAACGTCCTGACTTTC
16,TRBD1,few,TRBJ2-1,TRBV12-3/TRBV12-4,CASKQQGGENYNEQFF,TGTGCCAGCAAGCAACAGGGGGGAGAAAACTACAATGAGCAGTTCTTC
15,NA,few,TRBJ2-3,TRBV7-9,CASSLGDGSGDTQYF,TGTGCCAGCAGCTTAGGGGACGGGAGCGGTGATACGCAGTATTTT
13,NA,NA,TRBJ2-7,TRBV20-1,CSAWNGQAYEQYF,TGCAGTGCTTGGAACGGACAAGCCTACGAGCAGTACTTC
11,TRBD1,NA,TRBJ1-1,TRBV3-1,CASKMTGEAFF,TGTGCCAGCAAAATGACAGGGGAAGCTTTCTTT
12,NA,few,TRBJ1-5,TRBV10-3,CAIGSRNQPQHF,TGTGCCATCGGTTCCAGAAATCAGCCCCAGCATTTT
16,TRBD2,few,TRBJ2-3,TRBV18,CASSRTSGRKSDTQYF,TGTGCCAGCTCAAGGACTAGCGGGAGGAAGTCAGATACGCAGTATTTT
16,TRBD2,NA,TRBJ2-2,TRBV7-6,CASSRTSVGTTGELFF,TGTGCCAGCAGCAGGACTAGCGTCGGGACCACCGGGGAGCTGTTTTTT
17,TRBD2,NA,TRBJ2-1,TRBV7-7,CASSPRYVSGVYNEQFF,TGTGCCAGCAGCCCCCGTTATGTTAGCGGGGTCTACAATGAGCAGTTCTTC
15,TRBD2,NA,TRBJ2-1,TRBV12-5,CASGHLAGGFDEQFF,TGTGCTAGTGGCCATCTAGCGGGAGGTTTCGATGAGCAGTTCTTC
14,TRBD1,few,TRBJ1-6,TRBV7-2,CASRGQGHNSPLHF,TGTGCCAGCAGAGGACAGGGCCATAATTCACCCCTCCACTTT
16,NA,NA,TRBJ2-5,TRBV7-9,CASSASFSASQETQYF,TGTGCCAGCAGCGCTTCTTTCTCGGCGTCCCAAGAGACCCAGTACTTC
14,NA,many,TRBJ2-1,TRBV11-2,CASSLDLANNEQFF,TGTGCCAGCAGCTTAGATCTGGCAAACAATGAGCAGTTCTTC
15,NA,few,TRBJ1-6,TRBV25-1,CASSDPITNNSPLHF,TGTGCCAGCAGTGATCCGATAACAAATAATTCACCCCTCCACTTT
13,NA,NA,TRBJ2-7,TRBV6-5,CASSYVGAYEQYF,TGTGCCAGCAGTTACGTTGGAGCCTACGAGCAGTACTTC
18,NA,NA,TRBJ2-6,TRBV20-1,CSASAGAGHGSGANVLTF,TGCAGTGCGTCGGCGGGGGCGGGACACGGCTCTGGGGCCAACGTCCTGACTTTC
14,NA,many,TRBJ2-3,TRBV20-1,CSASRLAWGDTQYF,TGCAGTGCTAGCAGGCTAGCGTGGGGAGATACGCAGTATTTT
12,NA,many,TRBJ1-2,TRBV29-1,CSAQQPNYGYTF,TGCAGCGCCCAACAGCCAAACTATGGCTACACCTTC
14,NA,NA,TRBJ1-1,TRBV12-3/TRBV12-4,CASRDSGGNTEAFF,TGTGCCAGCAGGGATAGCGGGGGGAACACTGAAGCTTTCTTT
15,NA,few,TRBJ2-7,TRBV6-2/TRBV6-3,CASSHAWQPPYEQYF,TGTGCCAGCAGTCACGCCTGGCAACCCCCCTACGAGCAGTACTTC
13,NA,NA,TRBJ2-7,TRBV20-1,CSAEDLGAYEQYF,TGCAGTGCGGAAGACTTGGGGGCCTACGAGCAGTACTTC
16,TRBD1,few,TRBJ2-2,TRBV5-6,CASSLAEQGSNGELFF,TGTGCCAGCAGCTTGGCGGAACAGGGGAGTAACGGGGAGCTGTTTTTT
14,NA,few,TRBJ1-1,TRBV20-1,CSAGRPGLNTEAFF,TGCAGTGCTGGCAGACCCGGGTTGAACACTGAAGCTTTCTTT
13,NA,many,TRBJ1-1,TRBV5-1,CASSLDGGTEAFF,TGCGCCAGCAGCCTAGACGGGGGGACTGAAGCTTTCTTT
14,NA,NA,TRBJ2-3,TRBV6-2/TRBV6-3,CASSYGMEVDTQYF,TGTGCCAGCAGTTACGGGATGGAGGTAGATACGCAGTATTTT
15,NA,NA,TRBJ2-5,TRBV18,CASSHPGWVEETQYF,TGTGCCAGCTCACACCCCGGGTGGGTGGAAGAGACCCAGTACTTC
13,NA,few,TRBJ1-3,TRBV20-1,CSSRSLVGNTIYF,TGCAGTTCCCGAAGTCTGGTGGGAAACACCATATATTTT
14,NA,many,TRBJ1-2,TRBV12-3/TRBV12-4,CASIIQGLTYGYTF,TGTGCCAGCATAATCCAGGGCCTAACCTATGGCTACACCTTC
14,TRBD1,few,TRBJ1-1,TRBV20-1,CSAQKTGVNTEAFF,TGCAGTGCTCAAAAAACAGGGGTGAACACTGAAGCTTTCTTT
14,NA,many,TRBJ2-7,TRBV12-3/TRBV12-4,CASTPGTLNEVMYF,TGTGCCAGCACCCCCGGGACACTCAACGAAGTAATGTACTTC
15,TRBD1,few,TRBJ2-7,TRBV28,CASSTPGQEPYEQYF,TGTGCCAGCAGTACACCGGGACAGGAGCCCTACGAGCAGTACTTC
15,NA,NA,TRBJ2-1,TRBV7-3,CASSLRSYSYNEQFF,TGTGCCAGCAGCTTAAGAAGCTACTCCTACAATGAGCAGTTCTTC